This TCR beta chain was profiled in a study of T cell repertoires in cytomegalovirus infection. Study summary: The authors used CMV epitopes that were HLA-C-restricted (recently identified) and HLA-B-restricted (well studied). Indicated by public TCR beta signatures were CMV infection and matching HLA type. Study conclusions and caveats: Identification of carriers of CMV plus the relevant HLA was performed using cumulative public TCR beta family frequency. Predominance within the ex vivo response was attributable to HLA-C-restricted CMV-specific TCR beta clonotypes.

TCRdb recomputed calls from the reads with MiXCR, one row per CDR3 protein. Among 75,000 to 100,000 distinct CDR3 sequences listed, 25% to 30% were seen once. This clonotype occurred a few times. Its antigen is undetermined. The germline gives CDR1 KGHSH, CDR2 LQKENI. This CDR3 comprises 15 residues. Trimming removed 3 bases at V and 1 base at J, with 10 bases between. This clonotype was sampled from a human donor in good health (CMV status not recorded). Some clones in this sample may be carry-over from other donors' samples. The specimen was CD8+ T cells from cultured PBMCs, collected from culture after CMV antigen stimulation. The rearrangement joins TRBV18 to TRBJ2-4; D remains ambiguous. The CDR3: CASSPRSAAKNIQYF. Written as DNA, the CDR3 is TGTGCCAGCTCACCCAGGAGCGCCGCCAAAAACATTCAGTACTTC. The full variable domain, its missing parts supplied by reference TRBV18 and TRBJ2-4, is NAGVMQNPRHLVRRRGQEARLRCSPMKGHSHVYWYRQLPEEGLKFMVYLQKENIIDESGMPKERFSAEFPKEGPSILRIQQVVRGDSAAYFCASSPRSAAKNIQYFGAGTRLSVL.